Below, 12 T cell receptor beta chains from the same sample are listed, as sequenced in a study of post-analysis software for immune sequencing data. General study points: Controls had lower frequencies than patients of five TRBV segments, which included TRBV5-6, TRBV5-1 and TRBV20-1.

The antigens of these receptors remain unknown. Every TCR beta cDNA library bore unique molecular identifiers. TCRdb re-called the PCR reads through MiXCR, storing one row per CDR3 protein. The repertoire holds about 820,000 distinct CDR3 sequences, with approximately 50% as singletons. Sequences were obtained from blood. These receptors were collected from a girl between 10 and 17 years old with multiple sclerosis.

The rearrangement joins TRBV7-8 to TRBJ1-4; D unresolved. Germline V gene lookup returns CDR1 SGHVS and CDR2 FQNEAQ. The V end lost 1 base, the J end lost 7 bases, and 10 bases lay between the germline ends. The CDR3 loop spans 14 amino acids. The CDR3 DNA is TGTGCCAGCAGCTTAGACGGGAGAAGTGAAAAACTGTTTTTT. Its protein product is CASSLDGRSEKLFF. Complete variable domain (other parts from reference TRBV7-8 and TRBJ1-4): GAGVSQSPRYKVAKRGQDVALRCDPISGHVSLFWYQQALGQGPEFLTYFQNEAQLDKSGLPSDRFFAERPEGSVSTLKIQRTQQEDSAVYLCASSLDGRSEKLFFGSGTQLSVL.

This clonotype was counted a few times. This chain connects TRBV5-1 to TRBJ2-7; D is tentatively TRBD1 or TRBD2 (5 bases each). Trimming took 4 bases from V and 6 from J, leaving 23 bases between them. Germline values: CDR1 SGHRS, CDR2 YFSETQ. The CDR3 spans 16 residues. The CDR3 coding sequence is TGCGCCAGCAGCGGTGGAGGCTCTGCACAGGCCAGCGAGCAGTACTTC. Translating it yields CASSGGGSAQASEQYF.

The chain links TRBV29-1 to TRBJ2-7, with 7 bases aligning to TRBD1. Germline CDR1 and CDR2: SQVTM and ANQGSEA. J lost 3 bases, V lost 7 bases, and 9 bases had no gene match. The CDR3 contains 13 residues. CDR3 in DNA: TGCAGCGCACTGGCCGGGACAGACTACGAGCAGTACTTC. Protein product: CSALAGTDYEQYF.

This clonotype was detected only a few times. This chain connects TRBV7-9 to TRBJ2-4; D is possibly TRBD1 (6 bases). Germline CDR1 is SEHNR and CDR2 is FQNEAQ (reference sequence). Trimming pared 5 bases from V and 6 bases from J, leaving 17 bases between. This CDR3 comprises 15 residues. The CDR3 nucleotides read TGTGCCAGCAGCGCCCTCGGACAGCCCCGAAACATTCAGTACTTC. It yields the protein CASSALGQPRNIQYF.

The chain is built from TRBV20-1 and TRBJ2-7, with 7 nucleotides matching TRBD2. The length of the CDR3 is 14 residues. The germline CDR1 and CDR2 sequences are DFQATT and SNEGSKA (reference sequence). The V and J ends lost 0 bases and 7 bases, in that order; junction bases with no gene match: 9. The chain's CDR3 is CSARERLAAWEQYF. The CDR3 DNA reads TGCAGTGCTAGAGAAAGACTAGCCGCTTGGGAGCAGTACTTC.

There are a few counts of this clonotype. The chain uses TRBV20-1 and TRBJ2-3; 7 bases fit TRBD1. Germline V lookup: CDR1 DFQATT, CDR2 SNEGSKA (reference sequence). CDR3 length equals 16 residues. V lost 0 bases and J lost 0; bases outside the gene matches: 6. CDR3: CSARDPGRGSTDTQYF. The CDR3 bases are TGCAGTGCTAGAGATCCGGGCAGGGGGAGCACAGATACGCAGTATTTT.

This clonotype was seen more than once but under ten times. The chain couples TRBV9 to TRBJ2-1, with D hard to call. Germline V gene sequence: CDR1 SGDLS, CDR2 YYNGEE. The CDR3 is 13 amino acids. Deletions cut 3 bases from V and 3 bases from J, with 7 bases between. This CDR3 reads CASSATIYNEQFF. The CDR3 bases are TGTGCCAGCAGCGCCACAATCTACAATGAGCAGTTCTTC.

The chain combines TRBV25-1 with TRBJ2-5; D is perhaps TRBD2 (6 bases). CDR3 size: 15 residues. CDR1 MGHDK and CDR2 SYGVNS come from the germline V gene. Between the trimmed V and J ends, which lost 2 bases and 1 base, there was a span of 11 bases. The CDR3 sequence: CASSEAGPSQETQYF. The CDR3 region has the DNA TGTGCCAGCAGTGAAGCGGGGCCCTCCCAAGAGACCCAGTACTTC.

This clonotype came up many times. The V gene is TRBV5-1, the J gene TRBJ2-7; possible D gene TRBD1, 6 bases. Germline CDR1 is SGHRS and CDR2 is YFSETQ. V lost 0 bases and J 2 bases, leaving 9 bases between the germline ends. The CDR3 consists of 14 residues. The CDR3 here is CASSLAGQTYEQYF. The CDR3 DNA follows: TGCGCCAGCAGCTTGGCAGGACAGACCTACGAGCAGTACTTC.

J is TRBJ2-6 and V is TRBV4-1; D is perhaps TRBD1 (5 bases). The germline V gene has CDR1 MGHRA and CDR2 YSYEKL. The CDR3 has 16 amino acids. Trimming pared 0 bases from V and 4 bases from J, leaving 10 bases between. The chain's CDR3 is CASSQDAGRGANVLTF. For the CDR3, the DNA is TGCGCCAGCAGCCAAGATGCAGGGCGAGGGGCCAACGTCCTGACTTTC.

CDR3 DNA sequence: TGCAGCGCATCCTCCGGAACACTAAAGACAGGGCGTGGCACCGGGGAGCTGTTTTTT. This translates into CSASSGTLKTGRGTGELFF. The chain joins TRBV29-1 to TRBJ2-2, with 7 bases identical to TRBD1. The germline V gene has CDR1 SQVTM and CDR2 ANQGSEA. This CDR3 comprises 19 residues. The V segment lost 7 bases and the J segment 4 bases; nucleotides outside the gene matches: 24.

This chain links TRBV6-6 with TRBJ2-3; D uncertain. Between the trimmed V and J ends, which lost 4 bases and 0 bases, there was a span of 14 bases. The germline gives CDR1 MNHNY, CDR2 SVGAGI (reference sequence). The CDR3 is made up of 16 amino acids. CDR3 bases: TGTGCCAGCAGTTCCCCCCCGGGCTTTAGCACAGATACGCAGTATTTT. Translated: CASSSPPGFSTDTQYF.